These 17 T cell receptor beta chains share one sample of origin, sequenced in a study of graft-versus-host responses after intestinal transplantation. Libraries were prepared by immunoSEQ multiplex PCR; TCRdb keeps only in-frame clonotypes and omits some of them. The repertoire consists of approximately 88,000 clones, with 94% occurring once and the leading ten covering roughly 0.17%. No antigens are known for them. The sample consisted of unstimulated CD4+ T cells sorted from spleen or lymph node cells, taken before transplant. The receptors shown here come from a human donor who was the organ donor for an intestinal transplant.

This clone was picked up one time. The chain employs TRBV2 and TRBJ2-3; 9 nucleotides agree with TRBD2. V lost 5 bases and J lost 2; bases outside the gene matches: 11. CDR1 SNHLY and CDR2 FYNNEI come from the germline V gene. CDR3 length: 17 residues. The CDR3 spells CASSRMIAGDYTDTQYF. CDR3 bases: TGTGCCAGCAGTCGTATGATAGCGGGGGACTACACAGATACGCAGTATTTT.

The chain joins TRBV7-3 to TRBJ2-3; 7 bases are a match to TRBD2. This CDR3 is built from 15 residues. In germline, CDR1 is SGHTA, CDR2 FQGTGA. V shed 2 bases, J shed 4 bases, and the junction held 6 bases outside the gene matches. In nucleotides, the CDR3 is TGTGCCAGCAGCTTAGGGTCTAGCGGAGCAGATACGCAGTATTTT. Translating gives CASSLGSSGADTQYF.

V usage is TRBV7-2 and J usage is TRBJ2-2, with 7 nucleotides matching TRBD2. This CDR3 spans 14 amino acids. Unmatched junction bases numbered 3, after V lost 3 bases and J lost 5 bases. Germline CDR1 SGHTA, CDR2 FQGNSA. DNA for the CDR3: TGTGCCAGCAGCTTGAGCGGGGTTACCGGGGAGCTGTTTTTT. It yields the protein CASSLSGVTGELFF.

This clone appeared a single time. V is TRBV18 and J is TRBJ2-5, with 8 bases that match TRBD1. The CDR3 has 18 amino acids. Germline CDR1 and CDR2: KGHSH and LQKENI. J lost 3 bases, V lost 1 base, and 13 bases had no gene match. CDR3 sequence: CASSPRRILQGAKETQYF. The DNA of the CDR3 is TGTGCCAGCTCACCACGGAGGATTTTGCAGGGGGCAAAAGAGACCCAGTACTTC.

Written as DNA, the CDR3 is TGTGCCAGCAGCTTAGAAGGAGCAACTAATGAAAAACTGTTTTTT. Protein product: CASSLEGATNEKLFF. The chain recombines TRBV7-9 with TRBJ1-4; no definite D call. The germline V and J ends were trimmed by 1 base and 0 bases, with 6 bases remaining between them. Germline-derived CDR1 and CDR2 are SEHNR and FQNEAQ (reference sequence). The CDR3 is made up of 15 amino acids.

The rearrangement uses TRBV19 and TRBJ1-2, with no clear D. Germline CDR1 LNHDA, CDR2 SQIVND (reference sequence). V was trimmed by 5 bases and J by 7 bases, leaving 14 bases between them. CDR3 size: 13 residues. As DNA, the CDR3 is TGTGCCAGTAGTCGTCAGGCATCAAGTGGCTACACCTTC. Amino acids: CASSRQASSGYTF.

The V and J genes are TRBV6-6 and TRBJ1-2; no clear D gene. Germline lookup yields CDR1 MNHNY and CDR2 SVGAGI (reference sequence). The CDR3 length is 13 residues. The V gene lost 8 bases and the J gene lost 4 bases, with 14 bases spanning the gap. The CDR3 loop is CASRPQAFYGYTF. The CDR3 nucleotides read TGTGCCAGCCGCCCCCAGGCCTTCTATGGCTACACCTTC.

V and J are TRBV7-2 and TRBJ2-7; 9 bases align to TRBD1. This CDR3 is built from 15 residues. The germline gives CDR1 SGHTA, CDR2 FQGNSA. The V segment lost 5 bases and the J segment 2 bases; nucleotides outside the gene matches: 7. CDR3 sequence reads: CASSVGTGIPYEQYF. The CDR3, as DNA: TGTGCCAGCAGCGTCGGGACAGGGATACCCTACGAGCAGTACTTC.

The chain recombines TRBV6-6 with TRBJ2-3; 12 bases fit TRBD2. The CDR3 extends over 15 amino acids. Losses at the gene ends were 5 bases for V and 4 bases for J; bases not matched to a gene: 4. Germline CDR1 is MNHNY and CDR2 is SVGAGI (reference sequence). In nucleotides, the CDR3 is TGTGCCAGCAGTGTTACTAGCGGGGGGTCAGATACGCAGTATTTT. It codes for CASSVTSGGSDTQYF.

J is TRBJ1-1 and V is TRBV5-1; D not certain. Germline values: CDR1 SGHRS, CDR2 YFSETQ. V gave up 0 bases and J gave up 4 bases, with 13 bases separating them. This CDR3 is built from 15 residues. In DNA form, the CDR3 reads TGCGCCAGCAGCTTGGCCGATTGGGGTGGCACTGAAGCTTTCTTT. Amino acid sequence: CASSLADWGGTEAFF.

This chain joins TRBV7-2 and TRBJ2-5; D remains ambiguous. V was clipped by 4 bases and J by 7 bases, with 7 bases between them. The CDR3 runs 11 residues. Germline V gives CDR1 SGHTA, CDR2 FQGNSA. The CDR3: CASSSPSTQYF. For the CDR3, the DNA is TGTGCCAGCAGCTCCCCGTCGACCCAGTACTTC.

The chain joins TRBV2 to TRBJ2-2, with unresolved D. The CDR3 is 12 amino acids. Germline CDR1 is SNHLY and CDR2 is FYNNEI. The V gene lost 3 bases and the J gene lost 5 bases, with 4 bases spanning the gap. The CDR3 DNA reads as TGTGCCAGCAGTGATGTGACCGGGGAGCTGTTTTTT. It specifies CASSDVTGELFF.

The chain is built from TRBV9 and TRBJ2-3; the D is unclear. This CDR3 has 14 amino acids. Germline-derived CDR1 and CDR2 are SGDLS and YYNGEE. Trimming stripped 3 bases from V and 0 bases from J, with 8 bases between. In nucleotides, the CDR3 is TGTGCCAGCAGCGCGATCGCTAGCACAGATACGCAGTATTTT. Its protein is CASSAIASTDTQYF.

V gene TRBV4-1 combines with J gene TRBJ2-5; D is uncertain. Per germline, CDR1 MGHRA and CDR2 YSYEKL. The CDR3 runs to 14 residues. V was pared by 1 base and J by 7 bases, with 13 bases between. In DNA form, the CDR3 reads TGCGCCAGCAGCCAAGTATGGCAGTACGGGACCCAGTACTTC. This translates into CASSQVWQYGTQYF.

The rearrangement links TRBV5-6 to TRBJ2-7; a weak D match, TRBD2 (6 bases). This CDR3 has 13 amino acids. Germline V gives CDR1 SGHDT, CDR2 YYEEEE. The V and J ends lost 1 base and 5 bases respectively, with 10 bases between them. CDR3 in DNA: TGTGCCAGCAGCTTGTGGGACTTGAACGAGCAGTACTTC. Encoded protein: CASSLWDLNEQYF.

CDR3 loop: CASSPASGGSYNEQFF. CDR3 DNA sequence: TGTGCCAGCTCACCGGCCAGCGGGGGTAGCTACAATGAGCAGTTCTTC. This sequence joins TRBV18 and TRBJ2-1, with TRBD2 identical over 8 bases. The CDR3 covers 16 residues. Trimming cost V 3 bases and J 3 bases; bases outside gene matches: 7. Germline CDR1 KGHSH, CDR2 LQKENI.

The rearrangement joins TRBV18 to TRBJ1-1, with 8 bases identical to TRBD1. The CDR3 consists of 13 residues. Trimming took 3 bases from V and 7 from J; bases not matched to a gene: 4. Germline V lookup: CDR1 KGHSH, CDR2 LQKENI. This chain's CDR3 is CASSPRGQGEAFF. Written as DNA, the CDR3 is TGTGCCAGCTCACCCAGGGGGCAGGGTGAAGCTTTCTTT. Variable domain in full (rest from reference TRBV18 and TRBJ1-1): NAGVMQNPRHLVRRRGQEARLRCSPMKGHSHVYWYRQLPEEGLKFMVYLQKENIIDESGMPKERFSAEFPKEGPSILRIQQVVRGDSAAYFCASSPRGQGEAFFGQGTRLTVV.